The present T cell receptor beta chain was sequenced within a study of beta chain features in type 1 diabetes. The overall study: Age, gender and cell yields were similar between patients and healthy donors. Examined across all samples were about 110,000,000 sorted cells.

The study, taken as a whole, reports: The naive, central memory and Treg TCRB repertoires of patients appeared to be more similar to one another than those of healthy donors. Within each of all four CD4+ subsets, Type 1 diabetes patients had TCRB CDR3s that were moderately but significantly shorter.

CD45RO/CCR7/CD25/CD127/CD95/CD27 separated CD4+ naive, central memory, regulatory and stem cell-like memory cells by sorting. Expressed TCRB transcripts were sequenced after all isolated RNA was converted to cDNA. Only in-frame clones appear in the TCRdb table, and some are missing; sequencing was by immunoSEQ multiplex PCR. The sample records 130,000 or so clones, about 16% being singletons. Germline V CDR1 and CDR2: LGHNA, YSLEER. Unmatched junction bases numbered 16, after V lost 0 bases and J lost 4 bases. CDR3 length: 20 amino acids. Concerning this clone itself: Antigen: not known.

The rearrangement joins TRBV4-3 to TRBJ2-3; 10 bases are a match to TRBD2. Material: central memory CD4+ T cells from blood. The clonotype originates from a man aged 30-40 years with type 1 diabetes. DNA of the CDR3: TGCGCCAGCAGCCAAGATGCTCCGGGGAGCGGGGGGGCCTGGGCAGATACGCAGTATTTT. This translates into CASSQDAPGSGGAWADTQYF.